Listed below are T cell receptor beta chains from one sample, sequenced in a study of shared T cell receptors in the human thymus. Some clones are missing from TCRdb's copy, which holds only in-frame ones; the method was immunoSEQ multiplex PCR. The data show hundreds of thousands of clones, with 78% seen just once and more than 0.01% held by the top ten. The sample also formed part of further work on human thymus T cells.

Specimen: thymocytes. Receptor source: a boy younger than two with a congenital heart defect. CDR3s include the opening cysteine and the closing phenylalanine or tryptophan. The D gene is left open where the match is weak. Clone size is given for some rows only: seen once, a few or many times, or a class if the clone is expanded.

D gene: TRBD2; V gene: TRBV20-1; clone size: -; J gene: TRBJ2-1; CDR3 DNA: TGCAGTGCTCGTAGCGGGAATGAGCAGTTCTTC; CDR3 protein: CSARSGNEQFF
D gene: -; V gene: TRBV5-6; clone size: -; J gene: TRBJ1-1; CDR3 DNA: TGTGCCAGCAGCTTAGGACCACAGGCCCCTGAAGCTTTCTTT; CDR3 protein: CASSLGPQAPEAFF
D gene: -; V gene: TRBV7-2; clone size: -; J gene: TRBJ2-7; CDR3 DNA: TGTGCCAGCAGCCCCACGCGGGTGGCCCTGTGGTACGAGCAGTACTTC; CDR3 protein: CASSPTRVALWYEQYF
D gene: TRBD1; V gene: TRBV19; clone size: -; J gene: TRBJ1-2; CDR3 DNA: TGTGCCAGTAGTCCTCGACAGGGTAAAGGCTACACCTTC; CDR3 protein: CASSPRQGKGYTF
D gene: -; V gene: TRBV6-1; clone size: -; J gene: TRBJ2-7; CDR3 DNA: TGTGCCAGCAGTGGTAGACTATCCTTCTCCTACGAGCAGTACTTC; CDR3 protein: CASSGRLSFSYEQYF
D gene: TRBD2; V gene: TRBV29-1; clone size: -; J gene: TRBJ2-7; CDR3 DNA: TGCAGCGTTGTGAGGCGCAGCGGGAGGGACGAGCAGTACTTC; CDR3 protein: CSVVRRSGRDEQYF
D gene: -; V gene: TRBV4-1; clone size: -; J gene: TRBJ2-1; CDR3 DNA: TGCGCCAGCAGCCAAGTCCAGCAGGTCACATACAATGAGCAGTTCTTC; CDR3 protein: CASSQVQQVTYNEQFF
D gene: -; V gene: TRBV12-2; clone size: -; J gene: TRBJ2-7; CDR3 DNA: TGTGCAAGTCGCTCCCAGGGTGGTGAGCAGTACTTC; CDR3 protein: CASRSQGGEQYF
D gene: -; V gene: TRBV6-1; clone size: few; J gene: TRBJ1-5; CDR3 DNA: TGTGCCAGCACACCGGGTTATAGCAATCAGCCCCAGCATTTT; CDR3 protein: CASTPGYSNQPQHF
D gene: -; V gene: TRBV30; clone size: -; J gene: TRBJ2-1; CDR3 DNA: TGTGCCTTCCGGGGTTCCGCGGTCTACAATGAGCAGTTCTTC; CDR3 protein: CAFRGSAVYNEQFF
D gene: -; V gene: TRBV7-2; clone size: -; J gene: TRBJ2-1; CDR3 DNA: TGTGCCAGCAGCTTAGAGGGGTCGGGGGGCCCCAATTCCTACAATGAGCAGTTCTTC; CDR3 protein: CASSLEGSGGPNSYNEQFF
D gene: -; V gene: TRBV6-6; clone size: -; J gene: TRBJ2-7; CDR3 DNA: TGTGCCAGCAGACTCAGGGTGAAGGCGAAGTTCTACGAGCAGTACTTC; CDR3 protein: CASRLRVKAKFYEQYF
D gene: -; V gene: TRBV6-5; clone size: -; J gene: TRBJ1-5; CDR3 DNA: TGTGCCAGCAGTTACTCGCTCCGGGTTGGGCCCCAGCATTTT; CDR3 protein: CASSYSLRVGPQHF
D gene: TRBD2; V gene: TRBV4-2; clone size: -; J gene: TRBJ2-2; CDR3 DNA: TGTGCCAGCAGCCAAGAAGGGACTAGCGGGACACACACCGGGGAGCTGTTTTTT; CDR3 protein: CASSQEGTSGTHTGELFF
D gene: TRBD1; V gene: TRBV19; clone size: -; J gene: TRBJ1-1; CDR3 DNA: TGTGCCAGTACCAGACAGGGTGTTAAGACTGAAGCTTTCTTT; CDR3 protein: CASTRQGVKTEAFF
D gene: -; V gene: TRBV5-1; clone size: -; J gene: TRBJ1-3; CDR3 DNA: TGCGCCAGCAGCTTGCCCCGAGGTCCGGGCAGCACTAGCTCTGGAAACACCATATATTTT; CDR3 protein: CASSLPRGPGSTSSGNTIYF
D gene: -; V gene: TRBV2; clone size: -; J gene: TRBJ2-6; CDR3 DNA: TGTGCCAGCAGTGTGGAGTCTGGGGCCAACGTCCTGACTTTC; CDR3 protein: CASSVESGANVLTF
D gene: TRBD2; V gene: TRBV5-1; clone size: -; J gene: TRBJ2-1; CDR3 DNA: TGCGCCAGCACCGGCGCACTAGCGGGGTACAATGAGCAGTTCTTC; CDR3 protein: CASTGALAGYNEQFF
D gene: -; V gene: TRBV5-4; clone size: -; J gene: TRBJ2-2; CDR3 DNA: TGTGCCAGCAGCCCCGGTGGGGGGCGGGAGTCAAACGGGGAGCTGTTTTTT; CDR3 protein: CASSPGGGRESNGELFF
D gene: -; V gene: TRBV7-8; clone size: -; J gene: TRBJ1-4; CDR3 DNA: TGTGCCAGCAGCTTGGGGGAAACAGGGACCCACACAACTAATGAAAAACTGTTTTTT; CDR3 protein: CASSLGETGTHTTNEKLFF
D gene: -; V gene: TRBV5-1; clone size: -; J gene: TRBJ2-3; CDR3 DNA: TGCGCCAGCAGAGAGCTAAGCGCTAGCACAGATACGCAGTATTTT; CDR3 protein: CASRELSASTDTQYF
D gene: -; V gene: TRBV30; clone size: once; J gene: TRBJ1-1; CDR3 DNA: TGTGCCTGGCTAACGGGAGTGTCCAGTGGAGCTTTCTTT; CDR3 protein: CAWLTGVSSGAFF
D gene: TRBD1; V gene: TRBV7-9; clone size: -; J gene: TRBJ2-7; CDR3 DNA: TGTGCCAGCAGCTTATTAGATTCCGGGACAGGACTCTCCTACGAGCAGTACTTC; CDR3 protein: CASSLLDSGTGLSYEQYF
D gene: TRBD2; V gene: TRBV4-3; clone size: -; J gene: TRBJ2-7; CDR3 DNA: TGCGCCAGCAGCCAAGATGGGCTAGCGGGAGACGACGAGCAGTACTTC; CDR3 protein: CASSQDGLAGDDEQYF
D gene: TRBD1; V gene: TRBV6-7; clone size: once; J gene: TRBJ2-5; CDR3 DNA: TGTGCCAGCAGTTACCCTACGGCAGGGGGAAAAGAGACCCAGTACTTC; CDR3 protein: CASSYPTAGGKETQYF
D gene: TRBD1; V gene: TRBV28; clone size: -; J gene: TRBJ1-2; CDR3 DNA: TGTGCCAGCAGTCCGATCAGGGGGCTCGGCTACACCTTC; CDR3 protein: CASSPIRGLGYTF
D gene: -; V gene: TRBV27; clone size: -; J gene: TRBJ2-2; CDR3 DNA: TGTGCCAGCAGTTCCCCTCCCGGGGAGCTGTTTTTT; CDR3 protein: CASSSPPGELFF
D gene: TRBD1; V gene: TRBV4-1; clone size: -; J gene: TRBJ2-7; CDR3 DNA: TGCGCCAGCAGCCCAAAATCCGGGACAGAGGAAAGCGAGCAGTACTTC; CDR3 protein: CASSPKSGTEESEQYF
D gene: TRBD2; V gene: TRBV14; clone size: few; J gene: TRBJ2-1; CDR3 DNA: TGTGCCAGCAGCCAGGGCGGGAGCTCCTACAATGAGCAGTTCTTC; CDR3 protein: CASSQGGSSYNEQFF
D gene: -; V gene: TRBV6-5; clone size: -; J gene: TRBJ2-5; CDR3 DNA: TGTGCCAGCAGTTACTCGGACAGCCAAGAGACCCAGTACTTC; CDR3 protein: CASSYSDSQETQYF
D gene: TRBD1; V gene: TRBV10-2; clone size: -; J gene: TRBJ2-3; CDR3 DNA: TGCGCCAGCACCGGGACAGGGCTTAGCACAGATACGCAGTATTTT; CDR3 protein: CASTGTGLSTDTQYF
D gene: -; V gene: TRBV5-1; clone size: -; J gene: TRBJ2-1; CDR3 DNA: TGCGCCAGCAGGTTCGGGTCCTACAATGAGCAGTTCTTC; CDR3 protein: CASRFGSYNEQFF
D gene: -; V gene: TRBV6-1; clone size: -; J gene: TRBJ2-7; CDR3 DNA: TGTGCCAGCAGTGAATGGGCGGGCAGCTACGAGCAGTACTTC; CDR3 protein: CASSEWAGSYEQYF